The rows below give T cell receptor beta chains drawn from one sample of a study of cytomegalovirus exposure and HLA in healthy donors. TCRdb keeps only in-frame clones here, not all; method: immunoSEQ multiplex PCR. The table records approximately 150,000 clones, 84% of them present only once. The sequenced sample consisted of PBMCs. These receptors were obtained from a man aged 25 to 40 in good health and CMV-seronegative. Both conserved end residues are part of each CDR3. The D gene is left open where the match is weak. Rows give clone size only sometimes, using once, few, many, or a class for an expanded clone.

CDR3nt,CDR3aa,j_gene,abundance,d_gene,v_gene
TGTGCCAGCAGCTTAAATCCAGGGGGCGGCCATGGCTACACCTTC,CASSLNPGGGHGYTF,TRBJ1-2,-,TRBD1,TRBV7-3
TGCGCCAGCAGCCAAGATCAACAGCCGACCTATGGCTACACCTTC,CASSQDQQPTYGYTF,TRBJ1-2,-,-,TRBV4-1
TGTGCCAGCAGTTACTCCGGAGGGGAAGGACAAGAGACCCAGTACTTC,CASSYSGGEGQETQYF,TRBJ2-5,-,-,TRBV6-5
TGCGCCAGCAGCTTGGGACAGGGTTCCTACGAGCAGTACTTC,CASSLGQGSYEQYF,TRBJ2-7,-,TRBD1,TRBV5-1
TGCGCCAGCAGTGAATCTAGCGGGAGCACAGATACGCAGTATTTT,CASSESSGSTDTQYF,TRBJ2-3,few,TRBD2,TRBV10-2
TGTGCCAGCAGTTACTCTGCCAGCGGGGGGGACATTCAGTACTTC,CASSYSASGGDIQYF,TRBJ2-4,-,TRBD2,TRBV6-5
TGTGCCAGCAGTTTATCGACAGGTTATGGCTACACCTTC,CASSLSTGYGYTF,TRBJ1-2,-,-,TRBV27
TGTGCCTGGAGTGGAGGACAGGGGCGTCCTAACTATGGCTACACCTTC,CAWSGGQGRPNYGYTF,TRBJ1-2,-,TRBD1,TRBV30
TGTGCCAGCAGCGTGTCTGAGACCCAGTACTTC,CASSVSETQYF,TRBJ2-5,-,-,TRBV9
TGTGCCAGCAGTTCCGTGTCGTACCAAGAGACCCAGTACTTC,CASSSVSYQETQYF,TRBJ2-5,-,-,TRBV2
TGTGCCATCAATAAGGGAGGGATGAACACTGAAGCTTTCTTT,CAINKGGMNTEAFF,TRBJ1-1,-,-,TRBV10-3
TGTGCCAGCGCGGGGGGAGCGGGGGGGGTAGAGCAGTACTTC,CASAGGAGGVEQYF,TRBJ2-7,-,TRBD2,TRBV7-2
TGTGCCAGCTCGCGGGGAGGAACCGGGGAGCTGTTTTTT,CASSRGGTGELFF,TRBJ2-2,-,-,TRBV28
TGTGCCACCAGCAGAGATTTATTTGGGGGACTCTTAACCGAGCAGTACTTC,CATSRDLFGGLLTEQYF,TRBJ2-7,-,-,TRBV15
TGTGCCAGCAGTTACTCGACAGAGGAAGCTTTCTTT,CASSYSTEEAFF,TRBJ1-1,-,-,TRBV6-5
TGTGCCTGGCAACGGGACTTCGCCTCTGGAAACACCATATATTTT,CAWQRDFASGNTIYF,TRBJ1-3,once,-,TRBV30
TGTGCCAGCAGCTTAGCTAACGGGCGGGAGGTTTTCTACGAGCAGTACTTC,CASSLANGREVFYEQYF,TRBJ2-7,-,TRBD2,TRBV7-2
TGTGGGGGACAGGCGTCAACTAATGAAAAACTGTTTTTT,CGGQASTNEKLFF,TRBJ1-4,-,TRBD1,TRBV30
TGTGCCAGCAGTCTCACTGGACTAGGTTTAAATGAGCAGTTCTTC,CASSLTGLGLNEQFF,TRBJ2-1,-,TRBD2,TRBV9
TGCGCCAGCAGCTTGGGGTGGGCCTCCTACGAGCAGTACTTC,CASSLGWASYEQYF,TRBJ2-7,once,-,TRBV5-1
TGTGCCAGCAGCTCGGGACTTGCCCCCAATGAGCAGTTCTTC,CASSSGLAPNEQFF,TRBJ2-1,-,-,TRBV7-3
TGTGCCAGCAGTGTGGACAGGGAATTATACAATGAGCAGTTCTTC,CASSVDRELYNEQFF,TRBJ2-1,-,TRBD1,TRBV28
TGTGCCAGCAGCTTAGGGTCTAGCGGGGGCCTCACAGATACGCAGTATTTT,CASSLGSSGGLTDTQYF,TRBJ2-3,-,TRBD2,TRBV7-9
TGTGCCAGCAGCTTGACAGGGCCTCGCTACGAGCAGTACTTC,CASSLTGPRYEQYF,TRBJ2-7,once,-,TRBV5-5
TGTGCTAGTGGCTTCGACCCAGGACTTGAAAAACTGAATGAGCAGTTCTTC,CASGFDPGLEKLNEQFF,TRBJ2-1,-,-,TRBV12-5
TGTGCCAGCAGACCCACTAGCGGGGGGCGCGACGAGCAGTACTTC,CASRPTSGGRDEQYF,TRBJ2-7,-,-,TRBV21-1
TGTGCCAGCAGTGACAGGCCCCATGAGCAGTTCTTC,CASSDRPHEQFF,TRBJ2-1,few,-,TRBV28
TGTGCCAGCAGCCTCCGGGCGGGGGCCGTAAACATTCAGTACTTC,CASSLRAGAVNIQYF,TRBJ2-4,-,-,TRBV6-6
TGCGCCAGCAGCCAAGACCCCTTGGGGGGGCTTGGGTCCTACGAGCAGTACTTC,CASSQDPLGGLGSYEQYF,TRBJ2-7,-,-,TRBV4-1
TGCGCCAGCAGCCCCACCGGGACAGGGCCCTACGAGCAGTACTTC,CASSPTGTGPYEQYF,TRBJ2-7,-,TRBD1,TRBV4-1
TGTGCCAGCAGCTTATCCGGGCCGGGGGACGAGCAGTACTTC,CASSLSGPGDEQYF,TRBJ2-7,-,-,TRBV7-9
TGTGCCAGCAGCTTAAACCCGACAGGGACCACAGATACGCAGTATTTT,CASSLNPTGTTDTQYF,TRBJ2-3,-,TRBD1,TRBV11-1
TGTGCCAGTAGGGTCACTAGCGGGAAAGGCGAGCAGTACTTC,CASRVTSGKGEQYF,TRBJ2-7,-,TRBD2,TRBV19
TGTGCCAGCAGTTTAGGACAGGGGACAGGGGAGCTGTTTTTT,CASSLGQGTGELFF,TRBJ2-2,-,TRBD1,TRBV27
TGTGCCAGCAGTGAATTGGGGCGGGGAGGGTACGAGCAGTACTTC,CASSELGRGGYEQYF,TRBJ2-7,few,TRBD2,TRBV2
TGTGCCAGCAGTTCTCTGGGACAGGGTGGATACGAGCAGTACTTC,CASSSLGQGGYEQYF,TRBJ2-7,-,TRBD1,TRBV11-2
TGCGCCAGCAGCCAAGACTCCTTGGGGAGGAACACTGAAGCTTTCTTT,CASSQDSLGRNTEAFF,TRBJ1-1,-,-,TRBV4-1
TGCAGCGTTGTGGGTTGGAGAGCTTTCTTT,CSVVGWRAFF,TRBJ1-1,-,-,TRBV29-1
TGTGCCAGCAGCTTAGAACCGGGAGGGCCTATAAACATTCAGTACTTC,CASSLEPGGPINIQYF,TRBJ2-4,once,TRBD2,TRBV7-8
TGTGCCTGGAGTGTAATTTGGGCTTCTGAGCAGTTCTTC,CAWSVIWASEQFF,TRBJ2-1,-,-,TRBV30
TGTGCCAGCAGCTTAGTACAGGGCGCCTCTGGAAACACCATATATTTT,CASSLVQGASGNTIYF,TRBJ1-3,-,-,TRBV7-9
TGTGCCAGCAGCTTAAGAGCTGTCGGGTTCACAGATACGCAGTATTTT,CASSLRAVGFTDTQYF,TRBJ2-3,-,-,TRBV7-8
TGTGCCAGCAGTTACATGGGACAGGGCAATGAGCAGTTCTTC,CASSYMGQGNEQFF,TRBJ2-1,-,TRBD1,TRBV6-6
TGCGCCAGCAGCTTGAGGGGACTAGCGGGAGCACAAGAGACCCAGTACTTC,CASSLRGLAGAQETQYF,TRBJ2-5,-,TRBD2,TRBV5-1
TGTGCCTGGAGTTGGGCTAGCCCGGGGGATACGCAGTATTTT,CAWSWASPGDTQYF,TRBJ2-3,once,-,TRBV30
TGTGCCAGCAGCTTCGGGACAGACCATGCTGAGCAGTACTTC,CASSFGTDHAEQYF,TRBJ2-7,-,TRBD1,TRBV7-9
TGTGCCTGGAGTGTACCGAAAGGCAGGGGCGGTGAAAAACTGTTTTTT,CAWSVPKGRGGEKLFF,TRBJ1-4,-,-,TRBV30
TGTGCCAGCAGCGTAGATATAGAGCGGGCCCCCTACAATGAGCAGTTCTTC,CASSVDIERAPYNEQFF,TRBJ2-1,-,-,TRBV9
TGTGCCGGCAGCCTTCTGACTAGCGCTAACCAAGAGACCCAGTACTTC,CAGSLLTSANQETQYF,TRBJ2-5,-,TRBD2,TRBV27
TGTGCCAGCAGCTACGGTCGGGGGGCACAGCAGTACTTC,CASSYGRGAQQYF,TRBJ2-7,-,-,TRBV5-5